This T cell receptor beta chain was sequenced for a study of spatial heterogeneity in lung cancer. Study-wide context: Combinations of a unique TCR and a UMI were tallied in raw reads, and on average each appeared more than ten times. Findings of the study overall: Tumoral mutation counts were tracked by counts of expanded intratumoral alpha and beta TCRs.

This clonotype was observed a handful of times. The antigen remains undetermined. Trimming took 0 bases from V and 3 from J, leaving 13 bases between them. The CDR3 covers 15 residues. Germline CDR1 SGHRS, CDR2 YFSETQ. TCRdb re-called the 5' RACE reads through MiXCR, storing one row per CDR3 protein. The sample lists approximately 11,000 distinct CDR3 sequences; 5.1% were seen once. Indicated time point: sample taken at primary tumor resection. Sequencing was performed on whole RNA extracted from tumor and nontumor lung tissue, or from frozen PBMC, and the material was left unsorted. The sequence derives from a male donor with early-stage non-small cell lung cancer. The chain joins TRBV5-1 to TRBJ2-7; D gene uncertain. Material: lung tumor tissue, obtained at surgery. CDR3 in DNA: TGCGCCAGCAGCTTGGACCCTGGAGTCGACTACGAGCAGTACTTC. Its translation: CASSLDPGVDYEQYF.